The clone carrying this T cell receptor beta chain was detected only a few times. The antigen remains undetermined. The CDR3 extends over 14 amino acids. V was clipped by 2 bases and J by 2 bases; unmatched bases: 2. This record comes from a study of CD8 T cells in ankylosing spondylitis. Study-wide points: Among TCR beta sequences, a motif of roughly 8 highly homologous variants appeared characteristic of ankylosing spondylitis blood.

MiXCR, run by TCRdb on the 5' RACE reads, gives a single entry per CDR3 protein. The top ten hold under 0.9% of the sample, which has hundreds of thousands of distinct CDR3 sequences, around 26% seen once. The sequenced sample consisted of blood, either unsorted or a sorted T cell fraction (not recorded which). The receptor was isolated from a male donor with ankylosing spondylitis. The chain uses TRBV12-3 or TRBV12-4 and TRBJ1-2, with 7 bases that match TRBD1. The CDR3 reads CASSLNRGNYGYTF. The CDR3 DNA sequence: TGTGCCAGCAGTTTAAACAGGGGAAACTATGGCTACACCTTC.